Listed below are T cell receptor beta chains from one sample, sequenced in a study of T cell responses to AZD1222 COVID-19 vaccine. Sequencing was performed with immunoSEQ multiplex PCR; in TCRdb, only in-frame clones are kept and a portion is missing. This table has 100,000 to 150,000 clones, about nine tenths appearing once. The specimen was peripheral blood, collected on day 0 of AZD1222 vaccination. The receptor source for this set is an adult in good health. CDR3s include the opening cysteine and the closing phenylalanine or tryptophan. D genes are given only for firm matches. Size values are once, few and many counts, or a class for expanded clones, and some rows have none.

CDR3: CASSQDRVTNQPQHF
DNA: TGCGCCAGCAGCCAAGATAGGGTCACCAATCAGCCCCAGCATTTT
size: once
J: TRBJ1-5
V: TRBV4-3
D: -

CDR3: CASSPKLTGGSETQYF
DNA: TGCGCCAGCTCGCCCAAGCTTACCGGGGGATCGGAGACCCAGTACTTC
size: -
J: TRBJ2-5
V: TRBV5-1
D: -

CDR3: CASSKRRRGDTDTQYF
DNA: TGTGCCAGCAGTAAAAGGCGGCGGGGGGACACAGATACGCAGTATTTT
size: few
J: TRBJ2-3
V: TRBV2
D: TRBD2

CDR3: CSVEVMQGLSTDTQYF
DNA: TGCAGCGTTGAAGTGATGCAGGGGCTAAGCACAGATACGCAGTATTTT
size: once
J: TRBJ2-3
V: TRBV29-1
D: -

CDR3: CASSVGGGTGNTEAFF
DNA: TGTGCCAGCAGCGTAGGTGGGGGGACAGGAAACACTGAAGCTTTCTTT
size: -
J: TRBJ1-1
V: TRBV9
D: TRBD1

CDR3: CASSLGNLLPTQYF
DNA: TGTGCCAGCAGCTTGGGCAATCTTCTTCCGACCCAGTACTTC
size: -
J: TRBJ2-5
V: TRBV7-2
D: -

CDR3: CASSSRDRGLYGYTF
DNA: TGTGCCAGCAGCTCTCGGGACAGGGGACTCTATGGCTACACCTTC
size: -
J: TRBJ1-2
V: TRBV7-2
D: TRBD1

CDR3: CASGDRENSPLHF
DNA: TGTGCCAGCGGGGACAGGGAAAACTCACCCCTCCACTTT
size: -
J: TRBJ1-6
V: TRBV6-5
D: TRBD1

CDR3: CASSESGTRNEKLFF
DNA: TGTGCCAGCAGTGAAAGTGGGACCCGGAATGAAAAACTGTTTTTT
size: once
J: TRBJ1-4
V: TRBV2
D: -

CDR3: CASGEEQYF
DNA: TGTGCCAGTGGAGAGGAGCAGTACTTC
size: -
J: TRBJ2-7
V: TRBV2
D: -

CDR3: CASSLVYNEQFF
DNA: TGTGCCAGCAGCCTCGTATACAATGAGCAGTTCTTC
size: -
J: TRBJ2-1
V: TRBV3-1/TRBV3-2
D: -

CDR3: CASSPTGREQYF
DNA: TGTGCCAGCAGCCCGACCGGAAGGGAACAGTACTTC
size: -
J: TRBJ2-7
V: TRBV9
D: -

CDR3: CASSARGQGYNEQFF
DNA: TGTGCCAGCAGCGCCCGGGGACAGGGCTACAATGAGCAGTTCTTC
size: -
J: TRBJ2-1
V: TRBV9
D: TRBD1

CDR3: CASSLSNPYEQYF
DNA: TGTGCCAGCAGTTTATCCAACCCCTACGAGCAGTACTTC
size: few
J: TRBJ2-7
V: TRBV28
D: -

CDR3: CASSQRTGPDGNTIYF
DNA: TGTGCCAGCAGCCAGAGGACAGGGCCAGATGGAAACACCATATATTTT
size: -
J: TRBJ1-3
V: TRBV7-2
D: TRBD1

CDR3: CASSKTRTASNTEAFF
DNA: TGTGCCAGCAGCAAGACTCGGACGGCCAGCAACACTGAAGCTTTCTTT
size: few
J: TRBJ1-1
V: TRBV6-2/TRBV6-3
D: -

CDR3: CASISGQGWFSGYTF
DNA: TGTGCCAGCATTTCGGGACAGGGCTGGTTCTCTGGCTACACCTTC
size: once
J: TRBJ1-2
V: TRBV11-1
D: TRBD1

CDR3: CASSQGGARGNSPLHF
DNA: TGTGCCAGCAGCCAAGGGGGGGCGCGGGGTAATTCACCCCTCCACTTT
size: -
J: TRBJ1-6
V: TRBV11-2
D: -

CDR3: CATSRDHSANNQPQHF
DNA: TGTGCCACCAGCAGAGATCACTCGGCCAACAATCAGCCCCAGCATTTT
size: -
J: TRBJ1-5
V: TRBV15
D: -

CDR3: CASRTDNGNTIYF
DNA: TGCGCCAGCCGGACAGACAATGGAAACACCATATATTTT
size: -
J: TRBJ1-3
V: TRBV5-1
D: -

CDR3: CASSATSGGAIGELFF
DNA: TGTGCCAGCAGTGCGACTAGCGGGGGGGCTATCGGGGAGCTGTTTTTT
size: once
J: TRBJ2-2
V: TRBV9
D: TRBD2

CDR3: CASGGQGNSPLHF
DNA: TGTGCCAGCGGCGGACAGGGGAATTCACCCCTCCACTTT
size: -
J: TRBJ1-6
V: TRBV28
D: TRBD1

CDR3: CASSQGQVNSYEQYF
DNA: TGCGCCAGCAGCCAGGGACAGGTGAACTCCTACGAGCAGTACTTC
size: -
J: TRBJ2-7
V: TRBV4-3
D: TRBD1

CDR3: CASSRAAGRTEAFF
DNA: TGTGCCAGCAGCCGTGCAGCAGGGCGGACTGAAGCTTTCTTT
size: -
J: TRBJ1-1
V: TRBV7-2
D: -

CDR3: CASSLAITGGTIYF
DNA: TGTGCCAGCAGCTTAGCCATAACCGGGGGCACCATATATTTT
size: -
J: TRBJ1-3
V: TRBV11-2
D: -

CDR3: CASSLDSARANQPQHF
DNA: TGTGCCAGCAGCTTAGATTCGGCCAGGGCCAATCAGCCCCAGCATTTT
size: -
J: TRBJ1-5
V: TRBV7-8
D: -

CDR3: CASSIGGTGNQPQHF
DNA: TGTGCCAGTAGTATAGGGGGGACAGGCAATCAGCCCCAGCATTTT
size: -
J: TRBJ1-5
V: TRBV19
D: TRBD1

CDR3: CSVEEGWDEQFF
DNA: TGCAGCGTTGAAGAGGGGTGGGATGAGCAGTTCTTC
size: few
J: TRBJ2-1
V: TRBV29-1
D: -

CDR3: CASRRGAGKPEAFF
DNA: TGCGCCAGCAGGCGGGGGGCCGGGAAACCCGAAGCTTTCTTT
size: -
J: TRBJ1-1
V: TRBV4-1
D: -

CDR3: CASSYSGSHGGKLFF
DNA: TGTGCCAGCAGCTATTCCGGGAGTCACGGCGGAAAACTGTTTTTT
size: -
J: TRBJ1-4
V: TRBV3-1/TRBV3-2
D: -

CDR3: CASSQKGAEAFF
DNA: TGTGCCAGCAGCCAAAAAGGCGCTGAAGCTTTCTTT
size: -
J: TRBJ1-1
V: TRBV3-1/TRBV3-2
D: -

CDR3: CASSVARDSPYEQYF
DNA: TGTGCCAGCAGCGTAGCTCGGGACTCCCCCTACGAGCAGTACTTC
size: once
J: TRBJ2-7
V: TRBV9
D: -

CDR3: CASSVQGAGDTQYF
DNA: TGTGCCAGCAGCGTACAGGGGGCGGGAGATACGCAGTATTTT
size: -
J: TRBJ2-3
V: TRBV9
D: TRBD1

CDR3: CASSSYGTGKKVTQYF
DNA: TGTGCCAGCAGCTCCTACGGGACAGGGAAGAAAGTTACGCAGTATTTT
size: -
J: TRBJ2-3
V: TRBV5-6
D: TRBD1

CDR3: CASSVDPLGQGKSGELFF
DNA: TGTGCCAGCAGCGTAGATCCCTTGGGACAGGGGAAATCCGGGGAGCTGTTTTTT
size: -
J: TRBJ2-2
V: TRBV9
D: TRBD1

CDR3: CASSIQGSGANVLTF
DNA: TGTGCCAGCAGCATCCAGGGCTCTGGGGCCAACGTCCTGACTTTC
size: -
J: TRBJ2-6
V: TRBV9
D: -

CDR3: CASSLENEQFF
DNA: TGTGCCAGCAGCCTAGAAAATGAGCAGTTCTTC
size: once
J: TRBJ2-1
V: TRBV4-2
D: -

CDR3: CASRVPRAPYEQYF
DNA: TGTGCCAGCAGAGTACCCCGGGCTCCCTACGAGCAGTACTTC
size: -
J: TRBJ2-7
V: TRBV6-5
D: -

CDR3: CAWSRQENTEAFF
DNA: TGTGCCTGGAGTAGACAGGAGAACACTGAAGCTTTCTTT
size: -
J: TRBJ1-1
V: TRBV30
D: -

CDR3: CASSERARIYEQYF
DNA: TGCGCCAGCAGTGAGCGGGCGAGGATCTACGAGCAGTACTTC
size: -
J: TRBJ2-7
V: TRBV10-1
D: -

CDR3: CASSVSPWDSWGNTIYF
DNA: TGTGCCAGCAGTGTCTCCCCCTGGGACAGCTGGGGAAACACCATATATTTT
size: -
J: TRBJ1-3
V: TRBV28
D: TRBD1

CDR3: CASSQDLRVQETQYF
DNA: TGCGCCAGCAGCCAAGATTTACGGGTACAAGAGACCCAGTACTTC
size: few
J: TRBJ2-5
V: TRBV4-3
D: -

CDR3: CASSYKGVNTEAFF
DNA: TGTGCCAGCAGTTATAAGGGGGTTAACACTGAAGCTTTCTTT
size: -
J: TRBJ1-1
V: TRBV6-5
D: -

CDR3: CASSMINYGYTF
DNA: TGTGCCAGCAGTATGATTAACTATGGCTACACCTTC
size: -
J: TRBJ1-2
V: TRBV6-5
D: -

CDR3: CASTPGGLGQETQYF
DNA: TGTGCCAGTACCCCGGGGGGACTGGGACAAGAGACCCAGTACTTC
size: -
J: TRBJ2-5
V: TRBV19
D: TRBD2

CDR3: CASSSRGGPQETQYF
DNA: TGTGCCAGCAGCTCCCGGGGGGGCCCTCAAGAGACCCAGTACTTC
size: -
J: TRBJ2-5
V: TRBV7-2
D: TRBD2

CDR3: CASSLGFRDTQYF
DNA: TGCGCCAGCAGCTTGGGGTTCAGAGATACGCAGTATTTT
size: -
J: TRBJ2-3
V: TRBV5-1
D: -

CDR3: CAIRDTYTGELFF
DNA: TGTGCCATCCGGGACACCTACACCGGGGAGCTGTTTTTT
size: -
J: TRBJ2-2
V: TRBV12-3/TRBV12-4
D: -

CDR3: CASSDRVHYEQYF
DNA: TGTGCCAGCAGCGACAGGGTTCACTACGAGCAGTACTTC
size: -
J: TRBJ2-7
V: TRBV6-5
D: TRBD1

CDR3: CASSFKGLPTTDTQYF
DNA: TGCGCCAGCAGCTTCAAGGGACTACCGACCACAGATACGCAGTATTTT
size: -
J: TRBJ2-3
V: TRBV10-1
D: TRBD2